This T cell receptor beta chain stems from a study of cytomegalovirus exposure and HLA in healthy donors. The PCR used 60 Vbeta and 13 Jbeta primers. Original analysis: Counted up in a later analysis, unique TCR beta chains came to 60 million to 95 million, with around 10 million shared. The assay was immunoSEQ multiplex PCR, and TCRdb's table has in-frame clones only and misses some. The DNA was the basis for D and trimming; V, J and clone size are from that table. Counted here are some 190,000 clones, 87% occurring once; the ten biggest clones make up about 1.2%. Deletions cut 3 bases from V and 8 bases from J, with 11 bases between. This CDR3 is 13 amino acids long. CDR1 is SGHAT and CDR2 is FQNNGV in the germline V gene. Study-wide findings and caveats: Most TCR beta V segments were productive about 90% or about 30% of the time in an earlier analysis.

With regard to this clone: The antigen is unknown.

This TCR was recovered from a young man in good health and CMV-seronegative. Input material: PBMCs. This rearrangement joins TRBV11-2 to TRBJ2-1; D call uncertain. The CDR3, as DNA: TGTGCCAGCAGCTTTAGTATGGGCGATGAGCAGTTCTTC. Protein product: CASSFSMGDEQFF.